This is a list of T cell receptor beta chains from one sample in a study of CD8+ T cells in alopecia areata. Repertoires were generated with immunoSEQ multiplex PCR, while TCRdb's copy carries only in-frame clones and drops some. The sample holds roughly 150,000 clones, 50% to 60% seen once. The sample was CD4+ T cells sorted from blood. All receptors come from a human donor in good health. The CDR3 runs from the conserved cysteine through the conserved F or W. D genes are given only for firm matches. Some rows mark clone size as missing; the rest say once, few, many or name a class of expanded clone.

v_gene: TRBV12-5; j_gene: TRBJ2-7; d_gene: -; len: 12; abundance: -; CDR3nt: TGTGCTAGTGGTGCACAGGGAAACGAGCAGTACTTC; CDR3aa: CASGAQGNEQYF
v_gene: TRBV13; j_gene: TRBJ2-5; d_gene: -; len: 15; abundance: -; CDR3nt: TGTGCCAGCAGCTCCGGTCCACTAACCCAAGAGACCCAGTACTTC; CDR3aa: CASSSGPLTQETQYF
v_gene: TRBV25-1; j_gene: TRBJ2-7; d_gene: TRBD2; len: 14; abundance: -; CDR3nt: TGTGCCAGCAGTGTAGCGGGAGGTACCTACGAGCAGTACTTC; CDR3aa: CASSVAGGTYEQYF
v_gene: TRBV10-3; j_gene: TRBJ1-3; d_gene: -; len: 12; abundance: -; CDR3nt: TGTGCCATTTCAGACTCTGGAAACACCATATATTTT; CDR3aa: CAISDSGNTIYF
v_gene: TRBV29-1; j_gene: TRBJ2-3; d_gene: TRBD1; len: 15; abundance: -; CDR3nt: TGCAGCGTTACACAGGGGTCCCTTGGCACAGATACGCAGTATTTT; CDR3aa: CSVTQGSLGTDTQYF
v_gene: TRBV6-6; j_gene: TRBJ2-5; d_gene: -; len: 15; abundance: few; CDR3nt: TGTGCCAGCAGTTTTCCCCCTAGGCACCAAGAGACCCAGTACTTC; CDR3aa: CASSFPPRHQETQYF
v_gene: TRBV18; j_gene: TRBJ1-2; d_gene: -; len: 13; abundance: -; CDR3nt: TGTGCCAGCTCGCCGAAACCCAGGGAAGGCTACACCTTC; CDR3aa: CASSPKPREGYTF
v_gene: TRBV5-1; j_gene: TRBJ2-5; d_gene: TRBD1; len: 14; abundance: -; CDR3nt: TGCGCCAGCAGCTCCGGACAGGGTAGAGAGACCCAGTACTTC; CDR3aa: CASSSGQGRETQYF
v_gene: TRBV25-1; j_gene: TRBJ2-1; d_gene: TRBD2; len: 15; abundance: -; CDR3nt: TGTGCCAGCAGTAACAACCGCCGGGAGGCCAATGAGCAGTTCTTC; CDR3aa: CASSNNRREANEQFF
v_gene: TRBV7-2; j_gene: TRBJ1-2; d_gene: -; len: 13; abundance: -; CDR3nt: TGTGCCAGCAGCTTATCAGGCTCCTATGGCTACACCTTC; CDR3aa: CASSLSGSYGYTF
v_gene: TRBV15; j_gene: TRBJ2-2; d_gene: -; len: 13; abundance: many; CDR3nt: TGTGCCACCAGCAGGCCCGACGCCGGGGAGCTGTTTTTT; CDR3aa: CATSRPDAGELFF
v_gene: TRBV30; j_gene: TRBJ2-5; d_gene: TRBD2; len: 17; abundance: -; CDR3nt: TGTGCCTGGAGTGTATCCTCTTTCCTAGCGGTTGGAGAGACCCAGTACTTC; CDR3aa: CAWSVSSFLAVGETQYF
v_gene: TRBV30; j_gene: TRBJ2-7; d_gene: -; len: 11; abundance: few; CDR3nt: TGTGCCTGGAGTGAAAAGTACGAGCAGTACTTC; CDR3aa: CAWSEKYEQYF
v_gene: TRBV18; j_gene: TRBJ2-1; d_gene: TRBD2; len: 16; abundance: -; CDR3nt: TGTGCCAGCTCACCACCGGCGGGAGGGCCGAGAAATGAGCAGTTCTTC; CDR3aa: CASSPPAGGPRNEQFF
v_gene: TRBV6-5; j_gene: TRBJ2-7; d_gene: -; len: 14; abundance: few; CDR3nt: TGTGCCAGCAGTCGCTCGGGACATTCCTACGAGCAGTACTTC; CDR3aa: CASSRSGHSYEQYF
v_gene: TRBV29-1; j_gene: TRBJ2-3; d_gene: -; len: 15; abundance: -; CDR3nt: TGCAGCGTTGGAGTGACTGACTACAGCACAGATACGCAGTATTTT; CDR3aa: CSVGVTDYSTDTQYF
v_gene: TRBV29-1; j_gene: TRBJ2-5; d_gene: -; len: 14; abundance: once; CDR3nt: TGCAGCGTTGAATTCCCAGACAGTCAAGAGACCCAGTACTTC; CDR3aa: CSVEFPDSQETQYF
v_gene: TRBV6-5; j_gene: TRBJ2-7; d_gene: -; len: 13; abundance: few; CDR3nt: TGTGCCACCTCAGGGTCAGCGAACTACGAGCAGTACTTC; CDR3aa: CATSGSANYEQYF
v_gene: TRBV10-3; j_gene: TRBJ2-3; d_gene: -; len: 16; abundance: -; CDR3nt: TGTGCCATCACCCCATCCCCACAGTCTCCCGGTGATACGCAGTATTTT; CDR3aa: CAITPSPQSPGDTQYF
v_gene: TRBV12-5; j_gene: TRBJ2-5; d_gene: TRBD1; len: 13; abundance: -; CDR3nt: TGTGCTAGTGCCCGGACAGGCAAAGAGACCCAGTACTTC; CDR3aa: CASARTGKETQYF
v_gene: TRBV5-1; j_gene: TRBJ1-2; d_gene: -; len: 15; abundance: -; CDR3nt: TGCGCCAGCAGCTTGGCCCCAGGACCTAACTATGGCTACACCTTC; CDR3aa: CASSLAPGPNYGYTF
v_gene: TRBV28; j_gene: TRBJ2-7; d_gene: -; len: 13; abundance: once; CDR3nt: TGTGCCAGCAGGGCGGAGCGGATCTACGAGCAGTACTTC; CDR3aa: CASRAERIYEQYF
v_gene: TRBV30; j_gene: TRBJ2-1; d_gene: TRBD2; len: 18; abundance: few; CDR3nt: TGTGCCTGGAGGACACTAGCGGGAGGGCCTAGCTCCTACAATGAGCAGTTCTTC; CDR3aa: CAWRTLAGGPSSYNEQFF
v_gene: TRBV6-5; j_gene: TRBJ1-1; d_gene: -; len: 14; abundance: -; CDR3nt: TGTGCCAGCAGCTCGGGGGCAATGAACACTGAAGCTTTCTTT; CDR3aa: CASSSGAMNTEAFF
v_gene: TRBV15; j_gene: TRBJ2-1; d_gene: -; len: 13; abundance: -; CDR3nt: TGTGCCACCAGCAAGTCGGCCTACAATGAGCAGTTCTTC; CDR3aa: CATSKSAYNEQFF
v_gene: TRBV2; j_gene: TRBJ2-7; d_gene: TRBD2; len: 13; abundance: -; CDR3nt: TGTGCCACGTTGGGGCGGGAGAGTCGCGAGCAGTACTTC; CDR3aa: CATLGRESREQYF
v_gene: TRBV29-1; j_gene: TRBJ2-1; d_gene: -; len: 12; abundance: -; CDR3nt: TGCAGCGTTGAGGGCAGATTTAACGAGCAGTTCTTC; CDR3aa: CSVEGRFNEQFF
v_gene: TRBV5-1; j_gene: TRBJ2-6; d_gene: -; len: 19; abundance: few; CDR3nt: TGCGCCAGCAGCTTGACAGGGTTTAAGGTCTCTGCTGGGGCCAACGTCCTGACTTTC; CDR3aa: CASSLTGFKVSAGANVLTF
v_gene: TRBV7-9; j_gene: TRBJ2-5; d_gene: -; len: 15; abundance: -; CDR3nt: TGTGCCAGCAGCTTACGCAGGTCACGGGCGGAGGCCCAGTACTTC; CDR3aa: CASSLRRSRAEAQYF
v_gene: TRBV5-4; j_gene: TRBJ2-5; d_gene: TRBD1; len: 16; abundance: few; CDR3nt: TGTGCCAGCAGTTCCCCGGGACGGACAGGGGGAGAGACCCAGTACTTC; CDR3aa: CASSSPGRTGGETQYF
v_gene: TRBV25-1; j_gene: TRBJ2-2; d_gene: -; len: 13; abundance: -; CDR3nt: TGTGCCAGCAGTGAATTGGTCACCGGGGAGCTGTTTTTT; CDR3aa: CASSELVTGELFF
v_gene: TRBV9; j_gene: TRBJ2-1; d_gene: TRBD2; len: 16; abundance: few; CDR3nt: TGTGCCAGCAGCGCGCTACTAGCGGGACCCTACAATGAGCAGTTCTTC; CDR3aa: CASSALLAGPYNEQFF
v_gene: TRBV30; j_gene: TRBJ2-5; d_gene: -; len: 13; abundance: -; CDR3nt: TGTGCCTGGAGTTCTTTTTTCCAAGAGACCCAGTACTTC; CDR3aa: CAWSSFFQETQYF
v_gene: TRBV29-1; j_gene: TRBJ2-2; d_gene: -; len: 14; abundance: -; CDR3nt: TGCAGCGTTGAAAAGGGGTCAGGGGCCGGGGAGCTGTTTTTT; CDR3aa: CSVEKGSGAGELFF
v_gene: TRBV5-6; j_gene: TRBJ2-7; d_gene: -; len: 12; abundance: -; CDR3nt: TGTGCCAGCAGCTTGGACCAGCTCGAGCAGTACTTC; CDR3aa: CASSLDQLEQYF
v_gene: TRBV11-1; j_gene: TRBJ2-7; d_gene: -; len: 13; abundance: -; CDR3nt: TGTGCCAGCAGCGGCGGGACTCGTAACGAGCAGTACTTC; CDR3aa: CASSGGTRNEQYF
v_gene: TRBV5-1; j_gene: TRBJ2-5; d_gene: TRBD2; len: 15; abundance: -; CDR3nt: TGCGCCAGCAGCTTTACTAGCGGCCCCCAAGAGACCCAGTACTTC; CDR3aa: CASSFTSGPQETQYF
v_gene: TRBV29-1; j_gene: TRBJ2-4; d_gene: -; len: 15; abundance: -; CDR3nt: TGCAGCGTTCGACAGACCCTATTGGCCAAAAACATTCAGTACTTC; CDR3aa: CSVRQTLLAKNIQYF
v_gene: TRBV4-1; j_gene: TRBJ1-1; d_gene: -; len: 15; abundance: -; CDR3nt: TGCGCCAGCAGCCAAGGCCGGGGGGCGAACACTGAAGCTTTCTTT; CDR3aa: CASSQGRGANTEAFF
v_gene: TRBV28; j_gene: TRBJ1-5; d_gene: -; len: 14; abundance: -; CDR3nt: TGTGCCAGCCGTTCGGGGCTGGGCAATCAGCCCCAGCATTTT; CDR3aa: CASRSGLGNQPQHF
v_gene: TRBV7-9; j_gene: TRBJ2-6; d_gene: -; len: 15; abundance: -; CDR3nt: TGTGCCAGCAGCTTACCCCCTTGGGGGGCCAACGTCCTGACTTTC; CDR3aa: CASSLPPWGANVLTF
v_gene: TRBV5-1; j_gene: TRBJ2-1; d_gene: -; len: 17; abundance: few; CDR3nt: TGCGCCAGCAGCTTGGGAGACGGACCTCACTCCTACAATGAGCAGTTCTTC; CDR3aa: CASSLGDGPHSYNEQFF
v_gene: TRBV28; j_gene: TRBJ1-4; d_gene: -; len: 12; abundance: few; CDR3nt: TGTGCCAGCAGTGAAACGGCCGAAAAACTGTTTTTT; CDR3aa: CASSETAEKLFF
v_gene: TRBV5-6; j_gene: TRBJ2-6; d_gene: -; len: 16; abundance: -; CDR3nt: TGTGCCAGCAGATACGGACCGATCTCTGGGGCCAACGTCCTGACTTTC; CDR3aa: CASRYGPISGANVLTF
v_gene: TRBV29-1; j_gene: TRBJ2-7; d_gene: -; len: 12; abundance: -; CDR3nt: TGCAGCGTCCTATTGACGGCGTACGAGCAGTACTTC; CDR3aa: CSVLLTAYEQYF
v_gene: TRBV11-2; j_gene: TRBJ1-5; d_gene: TRBD1; len: 15; abundance: -; CDR3nt: TGTGCCAGCAGCTTAGTGGGACAGGGCAATCAGCCCCAGCATTTT; CDR3aa: CASSLVGQGNQPQHF
v_gene: TRBV29-1; j_gene: TRBJ2-7; d_gene: -; len: 11; abundance: -; CDR3nt: TGCAGCGTTCAACAGGGCTACGAGCAGTACTTC; CDR3aa: CSVQQGYEQYF
v_gene: TRBV5-1; j_gene: TRBJ2-3; d_gene: TRBD1; len: 14; abundance: once; CDR3nt: TGCGCCAGCAGCTCTGACAGGGGAACAGATACGCAGTATTTT; CDR3aa: CASSSDRGTDTQYF
v_gene: TRBV29-1; j_gene: TRBJ1-5; d_gene: -; len: 12; abundance: -; CDR3nt: TGCAGCGCGGGTCTGGTGAATCAGCCCCAGCATTTT; CDR3aa: CSAGLVNQPQHF